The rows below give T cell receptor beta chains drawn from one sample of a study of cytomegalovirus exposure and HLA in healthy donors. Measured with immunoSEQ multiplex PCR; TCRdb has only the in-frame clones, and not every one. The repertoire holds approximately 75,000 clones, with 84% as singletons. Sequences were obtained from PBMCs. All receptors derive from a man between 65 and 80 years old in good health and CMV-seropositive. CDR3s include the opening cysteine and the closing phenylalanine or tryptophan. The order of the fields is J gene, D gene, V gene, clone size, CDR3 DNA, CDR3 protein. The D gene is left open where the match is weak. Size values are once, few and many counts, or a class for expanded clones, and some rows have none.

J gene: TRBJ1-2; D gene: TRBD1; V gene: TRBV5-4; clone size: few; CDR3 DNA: TGTGCCAGCAGCTTGGCCCCGGGACAGGGAGGCGGCTACACCTTC; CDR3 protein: CASSLAPGQGGGYTF
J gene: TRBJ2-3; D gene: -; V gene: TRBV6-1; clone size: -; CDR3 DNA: TGTGCCAGCAGTGAAAGCTATGGGGCTACAGATACGCAGTATTTT; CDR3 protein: CASSESYGATDTQYF
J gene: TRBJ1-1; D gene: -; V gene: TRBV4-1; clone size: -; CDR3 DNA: TGCGCCAGCAGCCAAGATACGATTGCGGGGGGACTTATGAACACTGAAGCTTTCTTT; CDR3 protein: CASSQDTIAGGLMNTEAFF
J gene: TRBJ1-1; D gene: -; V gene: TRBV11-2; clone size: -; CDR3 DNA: TGTGCCAGCAGCTTAGGAGGTTATGAAGCTTTCTTT; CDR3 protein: CASSLGGYEAFF
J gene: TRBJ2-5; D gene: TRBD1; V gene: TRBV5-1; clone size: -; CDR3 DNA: TGCGCCAGCAGCCTAGACAGGGTTGGGGAGACCCAGTACTTC; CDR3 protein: CASSLDRVGETQYF
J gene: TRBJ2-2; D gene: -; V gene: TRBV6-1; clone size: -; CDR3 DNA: TGTGCCAGCACTGTAGGACAGCCCGGGGAGCTGTTTTTT; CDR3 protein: CASTVGQPGELFF
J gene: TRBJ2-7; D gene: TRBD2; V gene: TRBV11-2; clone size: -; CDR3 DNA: TGTGCCAGCAGCTTTTTGGGGACTAGCGGGAGACCCGCCTACGAGCAGTACTTC; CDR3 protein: CASSFLGTSGRPAYEQYF
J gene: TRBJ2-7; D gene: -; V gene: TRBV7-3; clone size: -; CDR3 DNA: TGTGCCAGCAGCTTAACGTGGGTGGGGGGCGAGCAGTACTTC; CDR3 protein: CASSLTWVGGEQYF
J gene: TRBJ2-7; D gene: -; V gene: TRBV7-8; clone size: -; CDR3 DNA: TGTGCCAGCAGCTCCGTTACAGGGAACGAGCAGTACTTC; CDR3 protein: CASSSVTGNEQYF
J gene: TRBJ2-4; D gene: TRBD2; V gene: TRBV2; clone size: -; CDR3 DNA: TGTGCCAGCAGTCCCACTGAAACTAGCGGGAGACCACAGACCAAAAACATTCAGTACTTC; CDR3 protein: CASSPTETSGRPQTKNIQYF
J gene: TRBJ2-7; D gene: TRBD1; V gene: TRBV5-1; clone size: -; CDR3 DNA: TGCGCCAGCAGCCTGGGTGACAGGGGATACGAGCAGTACTTC; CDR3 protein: CASSLGDRGYEQYF
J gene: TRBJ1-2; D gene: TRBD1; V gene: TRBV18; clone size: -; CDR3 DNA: TGTGCCAGCTCACTTCAACAGGGGCAGGATGGTGGCTACACCTTC; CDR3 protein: CASSLQQGQDGGYTF
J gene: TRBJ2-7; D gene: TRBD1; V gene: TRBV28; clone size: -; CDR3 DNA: TGTGCCAGCAGTTATCTAGGGACAGCCTCCTACGAGCAGTACTTC; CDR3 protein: CASSYLGTASYEQYF
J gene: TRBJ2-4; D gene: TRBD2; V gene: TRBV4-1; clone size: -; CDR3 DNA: TGCGCCAGCAGCCAGTGGGGAGCGGCAGCGGGAACCGTAGCCAAAAACATTCAGTACTTC; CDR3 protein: CASSQWGAAAGTVAKNIQYF
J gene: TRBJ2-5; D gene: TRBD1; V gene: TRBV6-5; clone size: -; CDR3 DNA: TGTGCCAGCAGGGTAGACAGGGAGAGGGAGACCCAGTACTTC; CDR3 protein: CASRVDRERETQYF
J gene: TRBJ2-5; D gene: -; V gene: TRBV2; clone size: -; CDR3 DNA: TGTGCCAGCAAGGGGGGGCGGCAAGAGACCCAGTACTTC; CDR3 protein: CASKGGRQETQYF
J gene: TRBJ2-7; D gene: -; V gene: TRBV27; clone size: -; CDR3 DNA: TGTGCCAGCACCACGTGGGCAAGGCTAAGTGTAGAGCAGTACTTC; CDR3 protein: CASTTWARLSVEQYF
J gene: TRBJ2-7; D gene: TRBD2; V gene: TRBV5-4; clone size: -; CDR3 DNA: TGTGCCAGCAGTCAGAGCGGGGGGATCGACGAGCAGTACTTC; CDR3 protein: CASSQSGGIDEQYF
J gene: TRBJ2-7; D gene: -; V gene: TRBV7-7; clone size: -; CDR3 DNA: TGTGCCAGCAGCCCCAACGTGGGGGCAGGGAGCTCCTACGAGCAGTACTTC; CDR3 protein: CASSPNVGAGSSYEQYF
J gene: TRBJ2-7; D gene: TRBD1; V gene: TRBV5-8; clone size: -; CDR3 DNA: TGTGCCAGCAGCTTGGGGCCAGGACAGGGGAAGTACGAGCAGTACTTC; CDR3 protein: CASSLGPGQGKYEQYF
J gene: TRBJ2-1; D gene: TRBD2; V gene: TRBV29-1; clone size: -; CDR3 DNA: TGCAGCGTTTCCCTAGCGGGACGAATGAATGAGCAGTTCTTC; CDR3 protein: CSVSLAGRMNEQFF
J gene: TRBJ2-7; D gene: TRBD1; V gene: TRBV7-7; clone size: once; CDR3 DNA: TGTGCCAGCAGCCCGGGACAGGGTGTCTACGAGCAGTACTTC; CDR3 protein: CASSPGQGVYEQYF
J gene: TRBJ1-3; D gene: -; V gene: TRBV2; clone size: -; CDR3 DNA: TGTGCCAGCAGTGAGAGTCGGAGGGGAAACACCATATATTTT; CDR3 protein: CASSESRRGNTIYF
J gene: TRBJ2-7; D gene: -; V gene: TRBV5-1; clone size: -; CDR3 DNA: TGCGCCAGCAGCTGGCAAGGGCCAAGACAGATATACTACGAGCAGTACTTC; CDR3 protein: CASSWQGPRQIYYEQYF
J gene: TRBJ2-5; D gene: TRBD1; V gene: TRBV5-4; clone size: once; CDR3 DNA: TGTGCCACTCAAACAAGGGACAGGGTAGAGACCCAGTACTTC; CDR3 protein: CATQTRDRVETQYF
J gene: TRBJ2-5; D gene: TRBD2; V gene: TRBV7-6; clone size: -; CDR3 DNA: TGTGCCAGCAGCTTAGGGGTTGCGGGGGGCCCTCAAGAGACCCAGTACTTC; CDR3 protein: CASSLGVAGGPQETQYF
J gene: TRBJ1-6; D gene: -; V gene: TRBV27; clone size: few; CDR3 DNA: TGTGCCAGCAGTTGGGGGGGGGCAATCCCAAATTCACCCCTCCACTTT; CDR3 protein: CASSWGGAIPNSPLHF
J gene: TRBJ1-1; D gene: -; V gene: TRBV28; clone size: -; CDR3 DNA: TGTGCCAGCAGTTCTCCCGCGGTTAACACTGAAGCTTTCTTT; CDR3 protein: CASSSPAVNTEAFF
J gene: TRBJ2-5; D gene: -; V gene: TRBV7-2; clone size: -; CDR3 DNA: TGTGCCAGCACCGTGGGGCGAAGCCAAGAGACCCAGTACTTC; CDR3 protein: CASTVGRSQETQYF
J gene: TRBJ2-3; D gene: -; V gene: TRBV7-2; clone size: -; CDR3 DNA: TGTGCCAGCAGCTTGGGACTTTACACAGATACGCAGTATTTT; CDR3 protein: CASSLGLYTDTQYF
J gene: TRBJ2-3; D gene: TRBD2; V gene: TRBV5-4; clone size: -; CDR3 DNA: TGTGCCAGCAGCTATCGACTAGCGGGAGATAGCACAGATACGCAGTATTTT; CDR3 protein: CASSYRLAGDSTDTQYF
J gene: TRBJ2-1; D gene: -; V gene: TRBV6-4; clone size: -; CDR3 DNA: TGTGCCAGCAGTGTGGGGCAGGGAAATGAGCAGTTCTTC; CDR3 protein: CASSVGQGNEQFF
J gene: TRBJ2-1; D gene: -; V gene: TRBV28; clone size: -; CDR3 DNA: TGTGCCAGCAGTTTAGTCAGGGGTGGTGAGCAGTTCTTC; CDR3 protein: CASSLVRGGEQFF
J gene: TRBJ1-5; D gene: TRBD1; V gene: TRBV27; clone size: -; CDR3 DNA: TGTGCCAGCAGTTTATATAAACAAGCTGTAACATTGTGGGGACAGGGAAGTAAGCAGCCCCAGCATTTT; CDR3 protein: CASSLYKQAVTLWGQGSKQPQHF
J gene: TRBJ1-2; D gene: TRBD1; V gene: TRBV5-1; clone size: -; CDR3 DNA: TGCGCCAGCAGCCCCGGGACAGGAGTTAACTATGGCTACACCTTC; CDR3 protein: CASSPGTGVNYGYTF
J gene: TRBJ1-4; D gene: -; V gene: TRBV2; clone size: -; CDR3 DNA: TGTGCCAGTGGGGGGCCGGGGGGTGAAAAACTGTTTTTT; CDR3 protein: CASGGPGGEKLFF
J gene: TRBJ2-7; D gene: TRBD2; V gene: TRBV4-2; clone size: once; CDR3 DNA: TGTGCCAGCAGCCAAGCTCCGGGACTAGACTACGGCGAGCAGTACTTC; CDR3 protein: CASSQAPGLDYGEQYF
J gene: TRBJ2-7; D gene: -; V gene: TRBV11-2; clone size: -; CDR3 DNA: TGTGCCAGCAGCCCTTCCTACGAGCAGTACTTC; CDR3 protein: CASSPSYEQYF
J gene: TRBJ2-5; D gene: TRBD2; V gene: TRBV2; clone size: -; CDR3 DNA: TGTGCCAGCAGTGAAGCGAGAGTAGCGGGACTGCGAGAGCAGTACTTC; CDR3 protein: CASSEARVAGLREQYF
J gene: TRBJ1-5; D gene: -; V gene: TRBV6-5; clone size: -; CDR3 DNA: TGTGCCAGCAGTTACTCCCAGAATGGCAATCAGCCCCAGCATTTT; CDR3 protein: CASSYSQNGNQPQHF
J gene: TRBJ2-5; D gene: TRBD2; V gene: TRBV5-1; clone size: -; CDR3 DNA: TGCGCCAGCAGCTTGGGGCTAGCGGACATGCAAGAGACCCAGTACTTC; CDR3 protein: CASSLGLADMQETQYF
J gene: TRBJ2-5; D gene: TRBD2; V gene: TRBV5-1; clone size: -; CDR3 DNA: TGCGCCAGCAGCCGGACAAGACTAGCTAGTGGAGAGACCCAGTACTTC; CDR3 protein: CASSRTRLASGETQYF
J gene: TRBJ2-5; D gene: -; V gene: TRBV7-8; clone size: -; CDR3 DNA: TGTGCCAGCAGCTGGGGGAGGGGGACGGATCGTCAAGAGACCCAGTACTTC; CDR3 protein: CASSWGRGTDRQETQYF
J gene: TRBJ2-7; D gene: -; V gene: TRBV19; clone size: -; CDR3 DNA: TGTGCCAGTAGTATAAACAACCAGGGGTATTACGAGCAGTACTTC; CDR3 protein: CASSINNQGYYEQYF
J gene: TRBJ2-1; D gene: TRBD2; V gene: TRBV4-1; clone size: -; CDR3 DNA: TGCGCCAGCAGCCAGGGACTAGCGGGATCCTACAATGAGCAGTTCTTC; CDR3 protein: CASSQGLAGSYNEQFF
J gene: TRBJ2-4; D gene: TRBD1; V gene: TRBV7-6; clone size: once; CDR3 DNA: TGTGCCAGCAGCCCCCCGGGACAGGGGAAAAACATTCAGTACTTC; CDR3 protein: CASSPPGQGKNIQYF
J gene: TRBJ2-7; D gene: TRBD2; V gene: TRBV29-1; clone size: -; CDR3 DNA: TGCAGCGTCCTAGCGGGAGATCGCGAGCAGTACTTC; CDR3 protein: CSVLAGDREQYF
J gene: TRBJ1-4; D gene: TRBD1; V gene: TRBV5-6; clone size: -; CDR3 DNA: TGTGCCAGCAGCCTCGGACAGGGAGGCGCCGGACTGTTTTTT; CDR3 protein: CASSLGQGGAGLFF